These 2 T cell receptor beta chains came from one sample sequenced in a study of T-cell reconstitution after alpha-beta-depleted transplantation in children. This sample's TCRbeta library carried unique molecular identifier barcodes. TCRdb reprocessed the PCR reads via MiXCR and lists one record per CDR3 protein. The repertoire holds more than 500,000 distinct CDR3 sequences, about 10% seen once, with less than 15% in the top ten. The sequenced sample was PBMCs, mostly from graft donor cells, obtained 180 days after TCRalphabeta/CD19-depleted stem cell transplant. These receptors came from a female patient aged 2 to 10 who had a stem cell transplant for aplastic anemia, so the T cells may come from the graft donor.

This clonotype was found many times. The V call is TRBV29-1, the J call TRBJ1-1; no reliable D call. The CDR3 is made up of 12 amino acids. V lost 6 bases to trimming and J lost 1 base, with 9 bases between them. Germline V CDR1 and CDR2: SQVTM, ANQGSEA. The CDR3 protein is CSVVRGNTEAFF. The CDR3 coding sequence is TGCAGCGTCGTTCGCGGGAACACTGAAGCTTTCTTT.

This clonotype has more than one count but fewer than ten. The rearrangement joins TRBV7-8 to TRBJ1-5; 7 nucleotides match TRBD1. Trimming took 4 bases from V and 10 from J; bases not matched to a gene: 16. Germline V lookup: CDR1 SGHVS, CDR2 FQNEAQ. This CDR3 region has 16 residues. CDR3 DNA: TGTGCCAGCAGCTGGGCAAACGACAGGGCGGTGAGACCCCAGCATTTT. Translated: CASSWANDRAVRPQHF.